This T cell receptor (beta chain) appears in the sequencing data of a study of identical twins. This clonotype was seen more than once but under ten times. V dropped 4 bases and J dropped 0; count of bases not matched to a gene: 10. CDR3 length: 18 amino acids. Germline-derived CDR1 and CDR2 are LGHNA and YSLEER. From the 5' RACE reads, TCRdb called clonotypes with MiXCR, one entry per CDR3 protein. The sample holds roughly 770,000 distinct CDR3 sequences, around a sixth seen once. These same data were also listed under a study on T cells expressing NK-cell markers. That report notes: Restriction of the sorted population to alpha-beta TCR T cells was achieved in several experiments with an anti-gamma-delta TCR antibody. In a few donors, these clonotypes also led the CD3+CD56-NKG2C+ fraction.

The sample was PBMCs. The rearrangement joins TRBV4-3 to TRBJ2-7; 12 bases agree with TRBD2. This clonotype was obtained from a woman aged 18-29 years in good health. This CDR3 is CASSLAPSGRARSYEQYF. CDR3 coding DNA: TGCGCCAGCAGCCTAGCCCCTAGCGGGAGGGCTCGCTCCTACGAGCAGTACTTC.